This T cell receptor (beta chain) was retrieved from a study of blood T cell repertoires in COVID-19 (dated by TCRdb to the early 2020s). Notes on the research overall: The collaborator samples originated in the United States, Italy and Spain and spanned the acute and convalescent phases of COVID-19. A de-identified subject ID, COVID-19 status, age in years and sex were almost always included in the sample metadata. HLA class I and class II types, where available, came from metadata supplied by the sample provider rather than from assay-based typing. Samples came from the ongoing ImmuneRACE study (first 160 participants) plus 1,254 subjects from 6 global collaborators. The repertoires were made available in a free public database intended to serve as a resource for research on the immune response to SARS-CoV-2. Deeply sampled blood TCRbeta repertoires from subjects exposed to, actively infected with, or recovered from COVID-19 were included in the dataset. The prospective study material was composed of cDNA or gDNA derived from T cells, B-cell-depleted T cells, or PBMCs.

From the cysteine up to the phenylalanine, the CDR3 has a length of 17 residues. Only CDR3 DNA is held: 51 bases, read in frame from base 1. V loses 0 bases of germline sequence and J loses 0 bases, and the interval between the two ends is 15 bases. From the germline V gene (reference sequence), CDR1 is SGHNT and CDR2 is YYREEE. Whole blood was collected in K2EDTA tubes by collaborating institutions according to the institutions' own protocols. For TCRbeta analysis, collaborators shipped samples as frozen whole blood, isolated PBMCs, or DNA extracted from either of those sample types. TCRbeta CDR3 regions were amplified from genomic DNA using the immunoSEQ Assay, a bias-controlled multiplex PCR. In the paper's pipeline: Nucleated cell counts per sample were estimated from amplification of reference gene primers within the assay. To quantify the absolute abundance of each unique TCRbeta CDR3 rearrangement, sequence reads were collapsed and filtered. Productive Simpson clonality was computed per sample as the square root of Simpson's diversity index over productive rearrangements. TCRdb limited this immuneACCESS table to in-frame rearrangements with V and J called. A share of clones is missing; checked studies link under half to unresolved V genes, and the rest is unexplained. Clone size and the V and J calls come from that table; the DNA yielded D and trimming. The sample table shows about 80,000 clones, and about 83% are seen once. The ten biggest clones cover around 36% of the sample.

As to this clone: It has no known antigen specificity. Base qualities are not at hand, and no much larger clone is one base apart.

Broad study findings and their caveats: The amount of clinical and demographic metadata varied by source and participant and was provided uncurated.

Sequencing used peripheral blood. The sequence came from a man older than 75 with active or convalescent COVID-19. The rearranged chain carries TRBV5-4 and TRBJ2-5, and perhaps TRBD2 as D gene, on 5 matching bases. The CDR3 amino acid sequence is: CASSLGRRTRNQETQYF. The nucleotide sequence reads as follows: TGTGCCAGCAGCTTGGGCCGGAGGACGCGGAACCAAGAGACCCAGTACTTC.